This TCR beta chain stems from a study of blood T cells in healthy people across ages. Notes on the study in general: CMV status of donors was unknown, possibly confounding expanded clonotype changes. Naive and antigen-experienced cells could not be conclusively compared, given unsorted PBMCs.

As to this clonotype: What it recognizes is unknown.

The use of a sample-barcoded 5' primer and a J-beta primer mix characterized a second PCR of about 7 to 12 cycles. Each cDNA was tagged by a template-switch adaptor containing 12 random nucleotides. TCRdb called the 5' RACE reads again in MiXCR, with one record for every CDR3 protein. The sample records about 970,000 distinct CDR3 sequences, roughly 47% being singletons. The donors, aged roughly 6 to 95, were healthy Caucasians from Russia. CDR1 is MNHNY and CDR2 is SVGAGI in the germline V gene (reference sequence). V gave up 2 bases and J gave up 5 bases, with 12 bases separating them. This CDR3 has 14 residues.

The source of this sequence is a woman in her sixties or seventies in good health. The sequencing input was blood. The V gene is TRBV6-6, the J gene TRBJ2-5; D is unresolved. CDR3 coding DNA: TGTGCCAGCAGTTACACCCGGCAGTTGGAGACCCAGTACTTC. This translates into CASSYTRQLETQYF.